This T cell receptor beta chain was observed in a study of blood T cell repertoires in COVID-19. This clone came up a few times. The CDR3 consists of 12 residues. The germline CDR1 and CDR2 sequences are MDHEN and SYDVKM. V was shortened by 6 bases and J by 7 bases, with 9 bases between the two germline ends. Measured with immunoSEQ multiplex PCR; TCRdb has only the in-frame clones, and not every one. The table includes 130,000 to 150,000 clones, under 90% detected once. The sequenced sample was peripheral blood. The chain uses TRBV28 and TRBJ1-4; TRBD1 is a possible D gene (5 bases). The source is a woman older than 75 in a cohort sampled during active or convalescent COVID-19. The CDR3 sequence is CASRPQVEKLFF. As DNA, the CDR3 is TGTGCCAGCAGGCCACAGGTTGAAAAACTGTTTTTT.